This TCR beta chain was obtained from a study of T cell responses to AZD1222 COVID-19 vaccine. About this clone itself: As yet, its antigen is unknown.

Germline CDR1 is SGHKS and CDR2 is YYEKEE (reference sequence). The CDR3 has 15 residues. The V segment lost 4 bases and the J segment 8 bases; nucleotides outside the gene matches: 10. The method was immunoSEQ multiplex PCR; TCRdb's version includes in-frame clones alone and lacks a portion of them. This sample has under 200,000 clones; approximately 90% occur once, and the top ten carry 4.4%. Overall study findings and caveats: There were repertoire samples only from the period after the peak T cell response. Rises in breadth and depth of Spike-specific TCRs came after two AZD1222 doses.

This chain links TRBV5-5 with TRBJ2-1; 9 nucleotides agree with TRBD2. The sample consisted of peripheral blood, taken on day 0 of AZD1222 vaccination. The clonotype comes from an adult in good health. Here the CDR3 reads CASSLGASGIYEQFF. Here the CDR3 DNA reads TGTGCCAGCAGCCTCGGGGCTAGCGGGATCTATGAGCAGTTCTTC.